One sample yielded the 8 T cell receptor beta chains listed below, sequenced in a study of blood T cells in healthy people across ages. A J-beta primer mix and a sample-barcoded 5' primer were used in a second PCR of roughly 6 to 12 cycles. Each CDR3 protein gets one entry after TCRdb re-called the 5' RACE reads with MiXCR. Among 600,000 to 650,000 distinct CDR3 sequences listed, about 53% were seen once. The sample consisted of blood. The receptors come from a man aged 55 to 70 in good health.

CDR3 residues: CASSSDRGRGSPLHF. The CDR3 nucleotides are TGTGCCAGCAGCTCCGACAGGGGGCGCGGTTCACCCCTCCACTTT. This chain connects TRBV7-2 to TRBJ1-6, with TRBD1 identical over 10 bases. The V and J ends lost 4 bases and 9 bases, in that order; junction bases with no gene match: 6. The V gene's germline CDR1 is SGHTA and CDR2 FQGNSA. The CDR3 spans 15 residues.

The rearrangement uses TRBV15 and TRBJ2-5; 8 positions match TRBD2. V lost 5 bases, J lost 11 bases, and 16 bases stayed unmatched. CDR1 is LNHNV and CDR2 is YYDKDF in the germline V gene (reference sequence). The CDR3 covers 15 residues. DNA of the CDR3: TGTGCCACCAGCCGGCAAACGACTAGCGTGAATGAGCAGTACTTC. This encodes CATSRQTTSVNEQYF.

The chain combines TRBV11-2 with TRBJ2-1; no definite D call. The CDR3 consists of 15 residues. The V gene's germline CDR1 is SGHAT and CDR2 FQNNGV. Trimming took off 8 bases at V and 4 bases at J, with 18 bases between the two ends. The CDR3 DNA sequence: TGTGCCAGCTCTCCGTTCGCGGAGTCGTACAATGAGCAGTTCTTC. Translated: CASSPFAESYNEQFF.

CDR3 nucleotides: TGTGCCAGCAGCCAAGTTCCTAGCGGGGGAGGGGATACGCAGTATTTT. Translating it yields CASSQVPSGGGDTQYF. J is TRBJ2-3 and V is TRBV4-2; TRBD2 matches 10 bases. The CDR3 extends over 16 amino acids. With 1 base clipped from V and 6 bases from J, the junction kept 7 bases outside the gene matches. Germline CDR1 and CDR2: LGHNA and YNFKEQ.

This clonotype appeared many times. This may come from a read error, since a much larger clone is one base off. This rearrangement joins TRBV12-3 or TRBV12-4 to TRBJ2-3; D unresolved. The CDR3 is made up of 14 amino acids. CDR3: CASSFRVAGDMQYF. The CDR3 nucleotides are TGTGCCAGCAGTTTTAGAGTGGCCGGAGATATGCAGTATTTT.

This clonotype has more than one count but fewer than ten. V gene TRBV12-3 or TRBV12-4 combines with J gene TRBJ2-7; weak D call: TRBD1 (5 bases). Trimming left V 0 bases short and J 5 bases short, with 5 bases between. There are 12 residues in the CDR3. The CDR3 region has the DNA TGTGCCAGCAGTTTAGCGGGGCACGAGCAGTACTTC. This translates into CASSLAGHEQYF.

CDR3 amino acids: CASSLDGQGTSYTF. CDR3 in DNA: TGTGCCAGCAGCTTGGATGGACAGGGGACGAGCTACACCTTC. This sequence joins TRBV7-6 and TRBJ1-2; 9 nucleotides line up with TRBD1. The junction had 8 bases not matched to a gene; V was cut back by 3 bases and J by 9 bases. Germline lookup yields CDR1 SGHVS and CDR2 FNYEAQ. CDR3 length: 14 residues. The variable domain in full, with the rest retrieved from reference TRBV7-6 and TRBJ1-2, is GAGVSQSPRYKVTKRGQDVALRCDPISGHVSLYWYRQALGQGPEFLTYFNYEAQQDKSGLPNDRFSAERPEGSISTLTIQRTEQRDSAMYRCASSLDGQGTSYTFGSGTRLTVV.

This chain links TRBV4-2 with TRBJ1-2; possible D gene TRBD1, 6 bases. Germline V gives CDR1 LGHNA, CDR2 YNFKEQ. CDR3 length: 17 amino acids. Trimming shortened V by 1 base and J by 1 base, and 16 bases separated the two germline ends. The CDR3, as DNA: TGTGCCAGCAGCCAAGTTTCTTCAGGACAGCTTAACTATGGCTACACCTTC. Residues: CASSQVSSGQLNYGYTF.